The 31 T cell receptor beta chains below all came from one sample that was sequenced in a study of response to subunit inactivated influenza vaccine. One entry per CDR3 protein results from TCRdb running MiXCR on the RT-PCR reads. The sample lists fewer than 350,000 distinct CDR3 sequences; about a fifth were seen once. The sample consisted of PBMCs from blood, taken about 20 months after vaccination. These receptors originate from a man between 50 and 69 years old who received an inactivated influenza vaccine.

The J gene is TRBJ1-1, the V gene TRBV6-1; no reliable D call. Trimming shortened V by 4 bases and J by 8 bases, and 17 bases separated the two germline ends. The CDR3 sequence is 14 residues long. The germline V gene encodes CDR1 MNHNS and CDR2 SASEGT. CDR3 nucleotides: TGTGCCAGCAGTGCCCCGGGCCGCAAGCCCGAAGCTTTCTTT. Translation gives CASSAPGRKPEAFF.

This clonotype was observed many times. The chain combines TRBV13 with TRBJ1-4, with a weak D call TRBD1 (5 bases). V lost 7 bases, J lost 6 bases, and 15 bases lay in between. CDR3 length equals 14 residues. Germline lookup yields CDR1 PRHDT and CDR2 FYEKMQ (reference sequence). In DNA, the CDR3 is TGTGCCAGCACCCTTGGAGGGGCACATGAAAAACTGTTTTTT. The encoded protein is CASTLGGAHEKLFF.

The table lists this clonotype with many counts. The gene calls are TRBV12-3 or TRBV12-4 and TRBJ1-6; D gene ambiguous. CDR3 length: 13 residues. V lost 4 bases and J lost 9, with 10 bases in between. The CDR3: CASSSADRSPLHF. DNA for the CDR3: TGTGCCAGCAGTTCGGCAGACCGTTCACCCCTCCACTTT.

This clonotype was detected ten times or more. This chain's CDR3 is CASSYTGLGQPQHF. CDR3 DNA: TGTGCCAGCAGTTACACAGGGCTTGGTCAGCCCCAGCATTTT. V usage is TRBV6-2 or TRBV6-3 and J usage is TRBJ1-5, with a tentative D call TRBD1 (6 bases). Germline CDR1 MNHEY, CDR2 SVGEGT. Trimming left V 2 bases short and J 6 bases short, with 11 bases between. This CDR3 spans 14 amino acids.

This clonotype showed up just a few times. The gene calls are TRBV2 and TRBJ2-1; 9 nucleotides align to TRBD2. The J segment lost 4 bases and the V segment lost 9 bases, leaving 7 bases of the junction unmatched. Germline V gene sequence: CDR1 SNHLY, CDR2 FYNNEI. This CDR3 contains 14 residues. The CDR3 DNA reads TGTGCCAGTGCGGGACTAGCAGATTACAATGAGCAGTTCTTC. Its protein product is CASAGLADYNEQFF.

The sample holds a few counts of this clonotype. The chain joins TRBV4-3 to TRBJ1-6; no firm D call. This CDR3 has 17 amino acids. V dropped 0 bases and J dropped 9 bases, with 18 bases sitting between them. Germline V CDR1 and CDR2: LGHNA, YSLEER. The CDR3, as DNA: TGCGCCAGCAGCCAAGATCTTGCGTTGGGCATAGGTTCACCCCTCCACTTT. It yields the protein CASSQDLALGIGSPLHF.

This rearrangement joins TRBV6-1 to TRBJ1-1, with 8 bases fitting TRBD1. The CDR3 sequence is 18 residues long. Germline V gene sequence: CDR1 MNHNS, CDR2 SASEGT. V trimming: 6 bases; J trimming: 1 base; junction bases outside the gene matches: 16. In DNA form, the CDR3 reads TGTGCCAGCAGCCCCTCGGACAGGGACTATTACCCGAACACTGAAGCTTTCTTT. It yields the protein CASSPSDRDYYPNTEAFF.

This clonotype was detected once. V gene TRBV6-1 combines with J gene TRBJ1-2, with D unclear. V was trimmed by 6 bases and J by 8 bases, leaving 16 bases between them. The V gene's germline CDR1 is MNHNS and CDR2 SASEGT. This CDR3 comprises 13 residues. In nucleotides, the CDR3 is TGTGCCAGCAGACACGGACTTACCGGGGGCTACACCTTC. Encoded protein: CASRHGLTGGYTF.

This clonotype was seen a few times. The CDR3 DNA reads TGTGCCAGCGCTCCTCTCGGGACACATAACTATGGCTACACCTTC. Encoded protein: CASAPLGTHNYGYTF. The chain recombines TRBV11-2 with TRBJ1-2; tentatively, D is TRBD1 (6 bases). This CDR3 region has 15 residues. Germline loops: CDR1 SGHAT, CDR2 FQNNGV. The germline V and J ends were trimmed by 8 bases and 1 base, with 17 bases remaining between them. Using reference TRBV11-2 and TRBJ1-2 for the parts outside the CDR3, the full variable domain is EAGVAQSPRYKIIEKRQSVAFWCNPISGHATLYWYQQILGQGPKLLIQFQNNGVVDDSQLPKDRFSAERLKGVDSTLKIQPAKLEDSAVYLCASAPLGTHNYGYTFGSGTRLTVV.

The V call is TRBV4-1, the J call TRBJ2-5; 13 bases match TRBD2. From germline, CDR1 is MGHRA and CDR2 YSYEKL. Germline trimming cut 1 base from V and 4 bases from J; bases unmatched to any gene: 3. This CDR3 has 16 residues. CDR3 residues: CASSQGTSGRRETQYF. The CDR3 region has the DNA TGCGCCAGCAGCCAAGGGACTAGCGGGAGAAGAGAGACCCAGTACTTC.

The rearrangement links TRBV29-1 to TRBJ2-1; D may match TRBD1 or TRBD2 (5 bases each). CDR1 is SQVTM, CDR2 ANQGSEA, per germline. The V and J ends lost 7 bases and 0 bases respectively, with 16 bases between them. The CDR3 runs 15 residues. CDR3 DNA sequence: TGCAGCGCATACACCGGGGCTAGCTCCTACAATGAGCAGTTCTTC. This codes for CSAYTGASSYNEQFF.

This clonotype has just a few counts. The chain links TRBV2 to TRBJ2-2; possibly TRBD1 for D (6 bases). V lost 5 bases to trimming and J lost 8 bases, with 15 bases between them. Germline CDR1 is SNHLY and CDR2 is FYNNEI. The CDR3 is 14 amino acids. The CDR3 here is CASSPLYGTGELFF. CDR3 in DNA: TGTGCCAGCAGTCCCCTATACGGGACAGGGGAGCTGTTTTTT.

This clonotype was counted only a few times. The J gene is TRBJ1-5, the V gene TRBV19, with D perhaps TRBD1 (6 bases). Germline V gives CDR1 LNHDA, CDR2 SQIVND (reference sequence). The V end lost 3 bases, the J end lost 5 bases, and 14 bases lay between the germline ends. This CDR3 region has 15 residues. This chain's CDR3 is CASSIRPSGDQPQHF. The CDR3 bases are TGTGCCAGTAGTATCAGACCGTCAGGGGATCAGCCCCAGCATTTT.

J is TRBJ1-5 and V is TRBV7-9; D might be TRBD1 (5 bases). Trimming removed 0 bases from V and 5 bases from J, with 11 bases in between. CDR1 and CDR2 from the germline V gene are SEHNR and FQNEAQ (reference sequence). CDR3 size: 15 residues. The CDR3 DNA is TGTGCCAGCAGCTTAGCCGGACACGGTTATCAGCCCCAGCATTTT. Translated, it gives CASSLAGHGYQPQHF.

This clonotype has a handful of counts. This sequence joins TRBV20-1 and TRBJ1-5, with TRBD1 as a possible D gene (5 bases). With 1 base removed from V and 5 bases from J, the gap between germline ends came to 9 bases. The CDR3 covers 13 residues. In germline, CDR1 is DFQATT, CDR2 SNEGSKA (reference sequence). In nucleotides, the CDR3 is TGCAGTGCTAGAGCCAGGGTGGATCAGCCCCAGCATTTT. This codes for CSARARVDQPQHF.

This clonotype came up many times. V is TRBV30 and J is TRBJ1-4; D not certain. V dropped 5 bases and J dropped 5 bases, with 12 bases sitting between them. Germline CDR1 and CDR2: GTSNPN and SVGIG (reference sequence). The CDR3 is made up of 13 amino acids. Here the CDR3 DNA reads TGTGCCTGGGGGAGGCAGCTAAATGAAAAACTGTTTTTT. This sequence encodes CAWGRQLNEKLFF.

This clonotype has only a few counts. The rearrangement links TRBV20-1 to TRBJ2-1; 8 nucleotides align to TRBD2. V was clipped by 7 bases and J by 1 base; unmatched bases: 6. The CDR3 is 14 residues long. The germline CDR1 and CDR2 sequences are DFQATT and SNEGSKA (reference sequence). The CDR3 region has the DNA TGCAGTGTGACGGCGGGAGGTTCCTACAATGAGCAGTTCTTC. It codes for CSVTAGGSYNEQFF.

This clonotype has a handful of counts. CDR3 sequence: CASRDLKGPYNEQFF. CDR3 in DNA: TGTGCCAGCAGGGATCTCAAGGGGCCTTACAATGAGCAGTTCTTC. The rearrangement links TRBV7-9 to TRBJ2-1, with D maybe TRBD1 (5 bases). The CDR3 covers 15 residues. CDR1 and CDR2 (germline): SEHNR, FQNEAQ (reference sequence). V was trimmed by 6 bases and J by 4 bases, leaving 16 bases between them.

This clonotype was counted ten times or more. This chain uses TRBV5-1 with TRBJ1-4, with D hard to call. CDR3 length: 16 amino acids. CDR1 is SGHRS and CDR2 is YFSETQ in the germline V gene. The ends were cut back, 0 bases at V and 0 bases at J, with 9 bases in the middle. CDR3 sequence reads: CASSLEPAATNEKLFF. The CDR3, as DNA: TGCGCCAGCAGCTTGGAGCCGGCAGCAACTAATGAAAAACTGTTTTTT.

The CDR3 bases are TGCGCCAGCAGCAGACGGGGATTAGGCACCGGGGAGCTGTTTTTT. As protein: CASSRRGLGTGELFF. The V call is TRBV4-3, the J call TRBJ2-2; D is perhaps TRBD2 (5 bases). The CDR3 totals 15 residues. The V gene's germline CDR1 is LGHNA and CDR2 YSLEER. V lost 5 bases and J 4 bases, leaving 14 bases between the germline ends.

A few counts support this clonotype. Here the CDR3 reads CASSSAPGRNTGELFF. CDR3 nucleotide sequence: TGTGCCAGCAGCTCTGCCCCGGGACGGAACACCGGGGAGCTGTTTTTT. This chain uses TRBV7-9 with TRBJ2-2; D possibly uses TRBD1 or TRBD2 (5 bases each). CDR1 and CDR2 from the germline V gene are SEHNR and FQNEAQ (reference sequence). This CDR3 region has 16 residues. Trimming shortened V by 4 bases and J by 1 base, and 13 bases separated the two germline ends.

The V call is TRBV11-2, the J call TRBJ2-1, with D uncertain. Germline V CDR1 and CDR2: SGHAT, FQNNGV. V lost 10 bases to trimming and J lost 0 bases, with 19 bases between them. There are 16 residues in the CDR3. The CDR3 DNA is TGTGCCACTAGGTCTCGGAGTCGGAGCTCCTACAATGAGCAGTTCTTC. The encoded protein is CATRSRSRSSYNEQFF.

In its sample, this clonotype was seen many times. V and J are TRBV7-9 and TRBJ1-4; a possible D gene is TRBD1 (6 bases). The CDR3 runs 17 residues. Germline assignment: CDR1 SEHNR and CDR2 FQNEAQ (reference sequence). V was pared by 1 base and J by 4 bases, with 16 bases between. CDR3 sequence: CASSLEVWQGFNEKLFF. In nucleotides, the CDR3 is TGTGCCAGCAGCTTAGAAGTATGGCAGGGGTTTAATGAAAAACTGTTTTTT.

In its sample, this clonotype was seen a few times. The chain recombines TRBV6-5 with TRBJ1-3; D is undetermined. Germline lookup yields CDR1 MNHEY and CDR2 SVGAGI. CDR3 length: 16 amino acids. Trimming took off 0 bases at V and 0 bases at J, with 9 bases between the two ends. The CDR3 nucleotides are TGTGCCAGCAGTTACTCGCCGTGGGTCTCTGGAAACACCATATATTTT. It encodes CASSYSPWVSGNTIYF.

This clonotype was recorded many times. V is TRBV4-3 and J is TRBJ2-7, with TRBD2 matching over 7 bases. Trimming cost V 3 bases and J 7 bases; bases outside gene matches: 15. This CDR3 is 16 amino acids long. Germline CDR1 LGHNA, CDR2 YSLEER. The CDR3 DNA sequence: TGCGCCAGCAGCCAGAACCGGGACGGCGGACTAGGAGAGCAGTACTTC. Its translation is CASSQNRDGGLGEQYF.

V and J are TRBV12-3 or TRBV12-4 and TRBJ2-7; TRBD1 or TRBD2 may be the D gene (5 bases each). Trimming left V 2 bases short and J 2 bases short, with 10 bases between. The CDR3 is 14 amino acids. For the CDR3, the DNA is TGTGCCAGCAGTTTATACCTGGGGGCCTACGAGCAGTACTTC. Translated: CASSLYLGAYEQYF.

The rearrangement uses TRBV30 and TRBJ2-7, with 10 nucleotides matching TRBD1. In germline, CDR1 is GTSNPN, CDR2 SVGIG (reference sequence). This CDR3 has 13 amino acids. V trimming: 4 bases; J trimming: 11 bases; junction bases outside the gene matches: 11. CDR3 sequence (DNA): TGTGCCTGGATATGGCCAGGGACAGGGGAGGAGTACTTC. It is translated as CAWIWPGTGEEYF.

This clonotype was detected only a few times. This chain connects TRBV15 to TRBJ2-7, with 11 bases that match TRBD2. The V segment lost 3 bases and the J segment 4 bases; nucleotides outside the gene matches: 8. Germline V gives CDR1 LNHNV, CDR2 YYDKDF (reference sequence). The CDR3 sequence is 16 residues long. The CDR3 bases are TGTGCCACCAGCAGCACTACTAGCGGGAGACGGTACGAGCAGTACTTC. It encodes CATSSTTSGRRYEQYF.

V is TRBV20-1 and J is TRBJ1-5; D not resolved. Germline CDR1 reads DFQATT; CDR2 reads SNEGSKA (reference sequence). The ends were cut back, 3 bases at V and 0 bases at J, with 9 bases in the middle. The CDR3 has 14 amino acids. The CDR3 nucleotides read TGCAGTGCTAGTACAGCCGATAGCAATCAGCCCCAGCATTTT. Translating gives CSASTADSNQPQHF.

The chain is built from TRBV6-1 and TRBJ2-5; D gene unclear. CDR1 and CDR2 (germline): MNHNS, SASEGT. CDR3 length: 13 amino acids. V lost 7 bases, J lost 1 base, and 10 bases lay in between. CDR3 amino acids: CASKRNPQETQYF. In DNA, the CDR3 is TGTGCCAGCAAGAGAAATCCCCAAGAGACCCAGTACTTC.

The chain is built from TRBV12-3 or TRBV12-4 and TRBJ1-6; D is unresolved. V was trimmed by 4 bases and J by 0 bases, leaving 13 bases between them. This CDR3 contains 17 residues. CDR3 sequence: CASSSPTHSSYNSPLHF. CDR3 bases: TGTGCCAGCAGTTCCCCGACCCATAGCTCCTATAATTCACCCCTCCACTTT.